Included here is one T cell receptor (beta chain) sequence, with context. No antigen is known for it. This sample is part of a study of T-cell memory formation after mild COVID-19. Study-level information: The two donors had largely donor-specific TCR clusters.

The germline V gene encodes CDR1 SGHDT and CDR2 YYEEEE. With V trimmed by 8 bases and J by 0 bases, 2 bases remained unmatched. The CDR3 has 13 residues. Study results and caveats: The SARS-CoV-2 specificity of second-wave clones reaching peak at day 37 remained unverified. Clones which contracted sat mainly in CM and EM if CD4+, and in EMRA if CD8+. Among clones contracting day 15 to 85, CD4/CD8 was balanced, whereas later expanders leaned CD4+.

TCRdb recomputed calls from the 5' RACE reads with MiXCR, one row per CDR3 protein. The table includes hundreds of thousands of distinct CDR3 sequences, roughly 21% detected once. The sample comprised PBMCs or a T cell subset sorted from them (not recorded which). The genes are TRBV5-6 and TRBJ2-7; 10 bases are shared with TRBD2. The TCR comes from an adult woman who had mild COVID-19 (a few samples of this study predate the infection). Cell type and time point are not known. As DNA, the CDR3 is TGTGCCAGTAGCGGGGGGCTCTCCTACGAGCAGTACTTC. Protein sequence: CASSGGLSYEQYF. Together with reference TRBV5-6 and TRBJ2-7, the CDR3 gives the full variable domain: DAGVTQSPTHLIKTRGQQVTLRCSPKSGHDTVSWYQQALGQGPQFIFQYYEEEERQRGNFPDRFSGHQFPNYSSELNVNALLLGDSALYLCASSGGLSYEQYFGPGTRLTVT.